This TCR beta chain came from a study of T cell changes during pregnancy in multiple sclerosis. TCRdb's copy holds only in-frame clones and misses some; the assay was immunoSEQ multiplex PCR. Among 75,000 to 95,000 clones, around 93% were seen once, and the ten largest hold about 0.91%. CDR1 is LGHNA, CDR2 YNFKEQ, per germline. V dropped 0 bases and J dropped 0 bases, with 6 bases sitting between them. The CDR3 contains 14 residues. This TCR was sampled from a female donor with multiple sclerosis, enrolled in a pregnancy study. This chain uses TRBV4-2 with TRBJ2-7; no reliable D call. Sequencing was performed on peripheral blood, taken before pregnancy. CDR3 in amino acids: CASSQEDSSYEQYF. Here the CDR3 DNA reads TGTGCCAGCAGCCAAGAAGATAGCTCCTACGAGCAGTACTTC.